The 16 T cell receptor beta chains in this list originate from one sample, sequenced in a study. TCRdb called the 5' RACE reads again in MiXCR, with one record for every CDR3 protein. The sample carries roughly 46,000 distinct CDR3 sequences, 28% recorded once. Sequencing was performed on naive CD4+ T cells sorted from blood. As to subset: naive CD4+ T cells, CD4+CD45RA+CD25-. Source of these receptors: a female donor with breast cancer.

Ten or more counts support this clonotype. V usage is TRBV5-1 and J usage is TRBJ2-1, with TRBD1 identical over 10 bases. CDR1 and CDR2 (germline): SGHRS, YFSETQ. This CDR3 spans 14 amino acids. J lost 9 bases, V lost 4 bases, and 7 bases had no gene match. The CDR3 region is CASSGTGTGAEQFF. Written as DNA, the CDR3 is TGCGCCAGCAGCGGAACGGGGACAGGGGCTGAGCAGTTCTTC.

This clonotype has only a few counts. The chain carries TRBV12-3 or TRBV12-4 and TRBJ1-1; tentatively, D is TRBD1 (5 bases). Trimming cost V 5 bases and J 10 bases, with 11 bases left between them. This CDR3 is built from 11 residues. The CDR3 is CASSPRDAAFF. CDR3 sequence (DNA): TGTGCCAGCAGTCCCAGGGACGCAGCTTTCTTT.

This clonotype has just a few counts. CDR3 DNA: TGTGCCAGCAGTCGCGGGTACCAAGAGACCCAGTACTTC. Its translation: CASSRGYQETQYF. This sequence joins TRBV7-3 and TRBJ2-5; D is possibly TRBD2 (5 bases). V dropped 6 bases and J dropped 0 bases, with 8 bases sitting between them. CDR3 length: 13 residues. Germline loops: CDR1 SGHTA, CDR2 FQGTGA.

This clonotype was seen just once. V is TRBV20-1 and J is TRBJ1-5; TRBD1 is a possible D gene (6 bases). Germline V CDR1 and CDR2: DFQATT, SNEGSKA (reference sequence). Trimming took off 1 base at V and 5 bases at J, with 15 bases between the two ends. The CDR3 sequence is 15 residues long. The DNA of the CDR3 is TGCAGTGCTAGAGTCCCGGGACAAAAAGATCAGCCCCAGCATTTT. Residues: CSARVPGQKDQPQHF.

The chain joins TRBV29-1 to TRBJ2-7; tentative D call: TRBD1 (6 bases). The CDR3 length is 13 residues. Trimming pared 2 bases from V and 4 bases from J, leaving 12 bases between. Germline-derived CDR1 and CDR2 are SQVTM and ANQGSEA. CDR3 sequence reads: CSVESDRLYEQYF. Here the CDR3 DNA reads TGCAGCGTTGAATCGGACAGACTATACGAGCAGTACTTC.

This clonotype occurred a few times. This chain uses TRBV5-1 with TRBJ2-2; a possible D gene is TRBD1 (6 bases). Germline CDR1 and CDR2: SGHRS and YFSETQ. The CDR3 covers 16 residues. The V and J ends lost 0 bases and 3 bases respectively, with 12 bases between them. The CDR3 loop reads CASSLGDKLYTGELFF. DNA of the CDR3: TGCGCCAGCAGCTTGGGGGACAAGCTATACACCGGGGAGCTGTTTTTT. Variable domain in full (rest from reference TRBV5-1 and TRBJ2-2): KAGVTQTPRYLIKTRGQQVTLSCSPISGHRSVSWYQQTPGQGLQFLFEYFSETQRNKGNFPGRFSGRQFSNSRSEMNVSTLELGDSALYLCASSLGDKLYTGELFFGEGSRLTVL.

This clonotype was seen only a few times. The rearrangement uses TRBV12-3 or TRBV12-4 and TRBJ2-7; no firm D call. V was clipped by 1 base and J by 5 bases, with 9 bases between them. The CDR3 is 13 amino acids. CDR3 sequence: CASSLDRADEQYF. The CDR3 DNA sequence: TGTGCCAGCAGTTTAGATAGAGCCGACGAGCAGTACTTC.

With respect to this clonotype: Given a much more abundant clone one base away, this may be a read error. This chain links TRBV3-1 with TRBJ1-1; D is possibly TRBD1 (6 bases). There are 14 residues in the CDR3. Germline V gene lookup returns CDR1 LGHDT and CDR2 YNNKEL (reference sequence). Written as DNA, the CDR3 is TGTGCCTGCAGCCAAGACGGGGGCGGCACTGAAGCTTTCTTT. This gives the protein CACSQDGGGTEAFF. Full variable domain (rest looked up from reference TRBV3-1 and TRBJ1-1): DTAVSQTPKYLVTQMGNDKSIKCEQNLGHDTMYWYKQDSKKFLKIMFSYNNKELIINETVPNRFSPKSPDKAHLNLHINSLELGDSAVYFCACSQDGGGTEAFFGQGTRLTVV.

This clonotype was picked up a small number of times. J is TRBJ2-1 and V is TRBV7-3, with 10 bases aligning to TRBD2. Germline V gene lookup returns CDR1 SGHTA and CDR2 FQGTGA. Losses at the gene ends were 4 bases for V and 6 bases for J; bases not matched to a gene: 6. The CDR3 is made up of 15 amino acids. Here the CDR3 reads CASSSLAGVGNEQFF. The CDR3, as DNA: TGTGCCAGCAGCTCTCTAGCGGGAGTGGGCAATGAGCAGTTCTTC.

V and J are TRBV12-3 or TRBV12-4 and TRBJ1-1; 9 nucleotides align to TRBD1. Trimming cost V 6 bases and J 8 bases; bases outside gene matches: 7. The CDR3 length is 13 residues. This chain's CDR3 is CASRQTGGGEAFF. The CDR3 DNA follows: TGTGCCAGCAGGCAAACAGGGGGCGGAGAAGCTTTCTTT.

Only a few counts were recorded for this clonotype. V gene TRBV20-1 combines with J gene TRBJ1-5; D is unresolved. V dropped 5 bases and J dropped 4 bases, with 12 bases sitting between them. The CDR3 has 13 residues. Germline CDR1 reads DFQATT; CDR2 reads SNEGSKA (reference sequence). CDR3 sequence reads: CSARKGYNQPQHF. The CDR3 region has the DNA TGCAGTGCTCGTAAAGGATATAATCAGCCCCAGCATTTT.

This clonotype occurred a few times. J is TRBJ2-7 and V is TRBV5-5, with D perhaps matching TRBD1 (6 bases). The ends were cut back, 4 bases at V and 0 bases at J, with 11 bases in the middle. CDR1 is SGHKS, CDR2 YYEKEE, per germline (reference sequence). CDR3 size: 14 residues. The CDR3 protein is CASSPRGFSYEQYF. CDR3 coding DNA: TGTGCCAGCAGCCCCAGGGGCTTCTCCTACGAGCAGTACTTC.

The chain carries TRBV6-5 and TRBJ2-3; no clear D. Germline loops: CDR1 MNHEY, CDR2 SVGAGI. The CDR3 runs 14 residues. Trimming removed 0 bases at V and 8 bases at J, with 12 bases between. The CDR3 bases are TGTGCCAGCAGTTACTCCGGGTCAGGTAGTACGCAGTATTTT. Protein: CASSYSGSGSTQYF.

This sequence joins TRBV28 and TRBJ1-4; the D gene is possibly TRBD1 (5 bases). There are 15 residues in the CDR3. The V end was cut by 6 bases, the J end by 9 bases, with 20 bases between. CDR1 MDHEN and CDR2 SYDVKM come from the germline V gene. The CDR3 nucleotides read TGTGCCAGCAGCCCCGGGGGAGGTGACCTCAAAAAACTGTTTTTT. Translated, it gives CASSPGGGDLKKLFF.

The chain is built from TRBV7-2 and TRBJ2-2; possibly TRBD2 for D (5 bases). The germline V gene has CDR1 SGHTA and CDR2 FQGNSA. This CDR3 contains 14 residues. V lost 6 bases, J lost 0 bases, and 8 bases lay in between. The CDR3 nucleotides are TGTGCCAGCAGTCCGGACTCGAACACCGGGGAGCTGTTTTTT. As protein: CASSPDSNTGELFF.

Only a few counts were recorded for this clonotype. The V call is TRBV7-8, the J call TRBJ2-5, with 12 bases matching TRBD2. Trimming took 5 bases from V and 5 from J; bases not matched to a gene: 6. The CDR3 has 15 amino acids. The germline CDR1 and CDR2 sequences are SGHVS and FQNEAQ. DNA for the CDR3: TGTGCCAGCAGCAGACTAGCGGGAGTTGATGAGACCCAGTACTTC. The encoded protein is CASSRLAGVDETQYF.